The T cell receptor (beta chain) described here comes from a study of beta chain features in type 1 diabetes. Study results and caveats: For Type 1 diabetes patients, all four CD4+ subsets carried TCRB CDR3s that were moderately but significantly shorter.

Notes on this clone: Its antigen remains unidentified.

Isolated RNA was reverse transcribed in full, so expressed TCRB transcripts were sequenced. Profiled with immunoSEQ multiplex PCR; TCRdb holds only in-frame clones, not every one. The sample has 400,000 to 450,000 clones, 14% seen once. Trimming pared 1 base from V and 4 bases from J, leaving 14 bases between. This CDR3 has 16 amino acids. The V gene's germline CDR1 is SGHVS and CDR2 FQNEAQ. The TCR sequence derives from a man in his thirties or forties in good health. The chain links TRBV7-8 to TRBJ2-1; D remains ambiguous. Sequencing was done on a sample of naive CD4+ T cells from blood. CDR3 residues: CASSLDFVTVYNEQFF. CDR3 nucleotide sequence: TGTGCCAGCAGCTTAGATTTCGTAACAGTATACAATGAGCAGTTCTTC.